The sequence of this T cell receptor beta chain was determined in a study of blood T cell repertoires in COVID-19. Overall study: Acute-phase and convalescent COVID-19 samples originated in the United States, Italy and Spain. T cells, B-cell-depleted T cells, or PBMCs provided the cDNA or gDNA that served as material.

In the authors' methods: Estimates of nucleated cell counts were drawn from the amplification of reference gene primers. TCRdb's copy holds only in-frame clones and misses some; the assay was immunoSEQ multiplex PCR. V, J and clone size are those of that table, while D and trimming were read from the DNA. The table shows hundreds of thousands of clones, with approximately 80% occurring only once. CDR3 size: 12 residues. Germline loops: CDR1 SQVTM, CDR2 ANQGSEA. The V gene lost 4 bases and the J gene lost 4 bases, with 8 bases spanning the gap. This sequence joins TRBV29-1 and TRBJ1-5, with D hard to call. Material for sequencing was peripheral blood. This clonotype was obtained from a woman older than 75 with active or convalescent COVID-19. CDR3 DNA sequence: TGCAGCGTTGGGGCAGAAAATCAGCCCCAGCATTTT. Residues: CSVGAENQPQHF.